A single sample is the source of the 14 T cell receptor beta chains below, sequenced in a study of liver allograft versus peripheral blood T cells. Background on the study: Repertoires of T cell receptors in transplanted livers were compared with recipients' peripheral blood repertoires.

TCRdb reprocessed the reads via MiXCR and lists one record per CDR3 protein. The table has some 10,000 distinct CDR3 sequences, 19% seen once; the top ten hold 1.7%. The receptors originated from a human patient who had a liver transplant. Some T cells here may be from the graft donor.

CDR3: CAGGQGLNQPQHF. The CDR3 coding sequence is TGTGCCGGGGGGCAGGGGCTCAATCAGCCCCAGCATTTT. The gene calls are TRBV6-1 and TRBJ1-5, with a weak D call TRBD1 (6 bases). Per the germline V gene, CDR1 is MNHNS and CDR2 is SASEGT. V lost 11 bases to trimming and J lost 3 bases, with 14 bases between them. The CDR3 totals 13 residues.

V is TRBV20-1 and J is TRBJ2-3; TRBD2 matches at 7 bases. This CDR3 spans 15 amino acids. J lost 0 bases, V lost 5 bases, and 8 bases had no gene match. Germline CDR1 and CDR2: DFQATT and SNEGSKA (reference sequence). CDR3 loop: CSALLTSASTDTQYF. The CDR3 coding sequence is TGCAGTGCTCTCCTTACTAGCGCTAGCACAGATACGCAGTATTTT.

This clonotype came up a few times. The gene calls are TRBV30 and TRBJ1-1, with 10 bases lining up with TRBD1. The J segment lost 4 bases and the V segment lost 3 bases, leaving 2 bases of the junction unmatched. The CDR3 is made up of 13 amino acids. CDR1 GTSNPN and CDR2 SVGIG come from the germline V gene (reference sequence). In DNA, the CDR3 is TGTGCCTGGAGCCGGGACAGGGGCACTGAAGCTTTCTTT. Amino acid sequence: CAWSRDRGTEAFF.

Relative to its sample, this clonotype is medium-sized. V and J are TRBV29-1 and TRBJ1-2; TRBD1 agrees at 9 bases. Trimming at V came to 4 bases and at J to 0 bases, leaving 6 bases not matched to a gene. Germline V lookup: CDR1 SQVTM, CDR2 ANQGSEA. The CDR3 length is 15 residues. The CDR3 spells CSVAGTGPSNYGYTF. The CDR3 DNA reads TGCAGCGTTGCCGGGACAGGGCCATCTAACTATGGCTACACCTTC.

This clonotype is deemed medium-sized. The chain has TRBV5-4 and TRBJ1-2, with a tentative D call TRBD1 (5 bases). This CDR3 is 15 amino acids long. Between the trimmed V and J ends, which lost 2 bases and 1 base, there was a span of 12 bases. In germline, CDR1 is SGHNT, CDR2 YYREEE (reference sequence). The CDR3 DNA is TGTGCCAGCAGCTTTGAAGCAGGGAATAACTATGGCTACACCTTC. Translating gives CASSFEAGNNYGYTF.

The chain's CDR3 is CASSLNPGGNTGELFF. Written as DNA, the CDR3 is TGTGCCAGCAGCTTAAATCCGGGGGGGAACACCGGGGAGCTGTTTTTT. The chain is built from TRBV7-3 and TRBJ2-2; TRBD2 matches at 7 bases. Germline CDR1 is SGHTA and CDR2 is FQGTGA. Germline trimming cut 1 base from V and 1 base from J; bases unmatched to any gene: 3. This CDR3 contains 16 residues. Combining the CDR3 with reference TRBV7-3 and TRBJ2-2 gives the whole variable domain GAGVSQTPSNKVTEKGKYVELRCDPISGHTALYWYRQSLGQGPEFLIYFQGTGAADDSGLPNDRFFAVRPEGSVSTLKIQRTERGDSAVYLCASSLNPGGNTGELFFGEGSRLTVL.

This sequence joins TRBV20-1 and TRBJ2-7; 14 bases line up with TRBD2. Germline V gene data show CDR1 as DFQATT and CDR2 as SNEGSKA (reference sequence). V was clipped by 4 bases and J by 4 bases; unmatched bases: 6. There are 15 residues in the CDR3. The CDR3 region is CSATGTSGGLYEQYF. CDR3 in DNA: TGCAGTGCTACTGGGACTAGCGGGGGCTTATACGAGCAGTACTTC.

CDR3 amino acids: CASSCPLAGGGVTDTQYF. For the CDR3, the DNA is TGTGCCAGCAGTTGTCCCTTAGCGGGGGGGGGAGTTACAGATACGCAGTATTTT. The chain links TRBV27 to TRBJ2-3, with 11 bases that match TRBD2. CDR3 length equals 18 residues. Unmatched junction bases numbered 12, after V lost 4 bases and J lost 3 bases. Germline CDR1 reads MNHEY; CDR2 reads SMNVEV (reference sequence).

Within the sample, this clonotype is medium-sized. V gene TRBV18 combines with J gene TRBJ2-3; no reliable D call. V dropped 3 bases and J dropped 2 bases, with 3 bases sitting between them. Germline V gene lookup returns CDR1 KGHSH and CDR2 LQKENI. This CDR3 is 12 amino acids long. CDR3 loop: CASSPDTDTQYF. CDR3 DNA sequence: TGTGCCAGCTCACCCGACACAGATACGCAGTATTTT.

This clonotype has only a few counts. The chain links TRBV28 to TRBJ1-1, with D hard to call. The germline CDR1 and CDR2 sequences are MDHEN and SYDVKM. V lost 8 bases and J lost 0, with 13 bases in between. The CDR3 has 14 amino acids. The CDR3 DNA follows: TGTGCCAGCCTCTCGGTGGGGTTGAACACTGAAGCTTTCTTT. It translates to CASLSVGLNTEAFF.

This chain links TRBV20-1 with TRBJ2-7; TRBD2 aligns across 10 bases. The CDR3 covers 15 residues. CDR1 and CDR2 from the germline V gene are DFQATT and SNEGSKA (reference sequence). V lost 1 base to trimming and J lost 4 bases; unmatched junction nucleotides: 7. The CDR3 here is CSARGFTSGKYEQYF. CDR3 nucleotides: TGCAGTGCTAGAGGGTTCACTAGCGGGAAATACGAGCAGTACTTC.

This chain connects TRBV7-9 to TRBJ2-3, with 8 bases fitting TRBD1. V lost 2 bases and J lost 0; bases outside the gene matches: 1. CDR3 length: 15 residues. CDR1 and CDR2 (germline): SEHNR, FQNEAQ (reference sequence). The CDR3 bases are TGTGCCAGCAGCTTAACAGGGGGGAGCACAGATACGCAGTATTTT. This encodes CASSLTGGSTDTQYF.

The V and J genes are TRBV10-3 and TRBJ2-3; D might be TRBD2 (5 bases). The V end was cut by 6 bases, the J end by 4 bases, with 11 bases between. This CDR3 is 13 amino acids long. Germline assignment: CDR1 ENHRY and CDR2 SYGVKD. CDR3 nucleotide sequence: TGTGCCATCAGGGAGACTATAGCAGATACGCAGTATTTT. This translates into CAIRETIADTQYF.

The chain couples TRBV20-1 to TRBJ2-7, with TRBD2 matching 9 bases. This CDR3 is 15 amino acids long. V lost 0 bases and J lost 5; bases outside the gene matches: 8. Germline-derived CDR1 and CDR2 are DFQATT and SNEGSKA (reference sequence). The CDR3 DNA is TGCAGTGCTAGAGAGGGCGGGGGGGCCCCCAACGAGCAGTACTTC. Its protein product is CSAREGGGAPNEQYF.